The text below deals with one TCR beta chain. The antigen is unknown. PCR used 60 Vbeta primers and 13 Jbeta primers. Sequencing was performed with immunoSEQ multiplex PCR; in TCRdb, only in-frame clones are kept and a portion is missing. The sample lists 100,000 to 120,000 clones; more than 60% were seen once. The CDR3 contains 13 residues. With 5 bases removed from V and 6 bases from J, the gap between germline ends came to 13 bases. The germline V gene encodes CDR1 SEHNR and CDR2 FQNEAQ (reference sequence). The data were obtained in a study of cytomegalovirus exposure and HLA in healthy donors. Study findings and constraints: Among TCR sequences, most were rare, though some public TCRs appeared in many donors. CMV serostatus was the only immune exposure information that was available. Later analysis revealed greater clonal expansion in HLA-associated TCR beta chains than in equally common others. Analysis was carried out at a later point, and it linked a missense DCLRE1C variant to TCR beta V- and J-gene trimming.

Sequenced sample: PBMCs. The V call is TRBV7-9, the J call TRBJ1-2; D not resolved. The sequence was collected from a male donor in good health and CMV-seronegative. The CDR3 reads CASSPPLSDGYTF. CDR3 nucleotide sequence: TGTGCCAGCAGCCCGCCCCTCTCGGATGGCTACACCTTC. The full variable domain, completed using reference TRBV7-9 and TRBJ1-2, is DTGVSQNPRHKITKRGQNVTFRCDPISEHNRLYWYRQTLGQGPEFLTYFQNEAQLEKSRLLSDRFSAERPKGSFSTLEIQRTEQGDSAMYLCASSPPLSDGYTFGSGTRLTVV.